This passage covers 3 T cell receptor beta chains from one sample sequenced in a study of shared clonotypes between healthy human individuals (TCRdb year 2020). Receptor amplification or capture employed the immunoSEQ multiplex PCR assay. As stored in TCRdb, this immuneACCESS dataset retains in-frame rearrangements with V and J assigned. A fraction of the clones does not appear; measured against another copy, unresolved V genes explain less than half of the discrepancy, and the remainder lacks a known reason. The sample table shows about 2.2 million clones, and around 93% are seen once. Around 1.7% of the sample is in the top ten clones. CD8 naive samples were obtained by positive selection for CCR7 among CD45RO-negative cells, yielding a CD45RA+CCR7+ population from which TemRA cells were excluded. Sequencing used naive CD8+ T cells from PBMCs. The cell subset or site tag for this specimen amounts to: CD45RA+CCR7+. All receptors derive from a man aged 18 to 29 in good health. Some clones in this sample may be carry-over from other donors' samples.

The J gene is TRBJ2-5, the V gene TRBV19; D is unresolved. V dropped 4 bases and J dropped 1 base, with 10 bases sitting between them. This CDR3 spans 14 amino acids. Germline lookup yields CDR1 LNHDA and CDR2 SQIVND (reference sequence). The CDR3 is CASSSLRSQETQYF. The DNA of the CDR3 is TGTGCCAGTAGTAGCCTGAGGAGCCAAGAGACCCAGTACTTC. The variable domain in full, with the rest retrieved from reference TRBV19 and TRBJ2-5, is DGGITQSPKYLFRKEGQNVTLSCEQNLNHDAMYWYRQDPGQGLRLIYYSQIVNDFQKGDIAEGYSVSREKKESFPLTVTSAQKNPTAFYLCASSSLRSQETQYFGPGTRLLVL.

With respect to this clone: This CDR3 is also generated by other DNA sequences in the sample. V and J are TRBV7-9 and TRBJ1-1; no clear D gene. CDR3 length: 12 residues. Germline CDR1 and CDR2: SEHNR and FQNEAQ (reference sequence). Trimming cost V 1 base and J 8 bases, with 8 bases left between them. DNA of the CDR3: TGTGCCAGCAGCTTAGGGCGGCCCGAAGCTTTCTTT. It encodes CASSLGRPEAFF. Looking up the rest from reference TRBV7-9 and TRBJ1-1 gives the full variable domain: DTGVSQNPRHKITKRGQNVTFRCDPISEHNRLYWYRQTLGQGPEFLTYFQNEAQLEKSRLLSDRFSAERPKGSFSTLEIQRTEQGDSAMYLCASSLGRPEAFFGQGTRLTVV.

The chain joins TRBV27 to TRBJ2-3, with D tentatively TRBD2 (5 bases). The CDR3 runs 16 residues. Between the trimmed V and J ends, which lost 1 base and 1 base, there was a span of 12 bases. Germline V gene lookup returns CDR1 MNHEY and CDR2 SMNVEV (reference sequence). Here the CDR3 reads CASSLLSAAGTDTQYF. CDR3 nucleotide sequence: TGTGCCAGCAGTTTATTAAGCGCAGCGGGCACAGATACGCAGTATTTT.